Listed below are T cell receptor beta chains from one sample, sequenced in a study of vaccination effects on CD4 cells after COVID-19. Antigens of these TCRs are unknown. Using immunoSEQ multiplex PCR, the repertoire was profiled, and TCRdb retains in-frame clones only, with some absent. The table records 40,000 to 45,000 clones, more than 65% of them present only once. Sequencing used CD4+ T cells from PBMCs cultured without peptide, obtained after COVID-19 vaccination. Receptors originate from a human donor who had a prior SARS-CoV-2 infection. Each CDR3 is given with its conserved first and last residue. A D gene is named only where the DNA matches it firmly. The size entry is marked missing in some rows and otherwise reads once, few, many or a size class.

V gene: TRBV12-5
D gene: TRBD2
clone size: -
J gene: TRBJ2-5
CDR3 protein: CASGLAATGGLGETQYF
CDR3 DNA: TGTGCTAGTGGCCTGGCGGCCACGGGGGGTTTAGGGGAGACCCAGTACTTC

V gene: TRBV11-2
D gene: -
clone size: -
J gene: TRBJ1-2
CDR3 protein: CASSSQTTSGYGYTF
CDR3 DNA: TGTGCCAGCAGCTCACAGACAACAAGCGGCTATGGCTACACCTTC

V gene: TRBV5-1
D gene: -
clone size: -
J gene: TRBJ1-1
CDR3 protein: CASSFTGVNTEAFF
CDR3 DNA: TGCGCCAGCAGCTTTACAGGAGTAAACACTGAAGCTTTCTTT

V gene: TRBV28
D gene: TRBD1
clone size: -
J gene: TRBJ1-1
CDR3 protein: CASRTRTGRGNTEAFF
CDR3 DNA: TGTGCCAGCAGGACAAGGACAGGGAGGGGAAACACTGAAGCTTTCTTT

V gene: TRBV2
D gene: -
clone size: -
J gene: TRBJ2-3
CDR3 protein: CATRSAGVTDTQYF
CDR3 DNA: TGTGCCACCCGGTCGGCAGGGGTAACAGATACGCAGTATTTT

V gene: TRBV6-5
D gene: -
clone size: -
J gene: TRBJ1-2
CDR3 protein: CASSYYAGANYGYTF
CDR3 DNA: TGTGCCAGCAGTTATTACGCCGGAGCTAACTATGGCTACACCTTC

V gene: TRBV7-9
D gene: -
clone size: -
J gene: TRBJ2-5
CDR3 protein: CASSFKEETQYF
CDR3 DNA: TGTGCCAGCAGCTTCAAAGAAGAGACCCAGTACTTC

V gene: TRBV3-1/TRBV3-2
D gene: -
clone size: few
J gene: TRBJ2-3
CDR3 protein: CASSQAAGGTQYF
CDR3 DNA: TGTGCCAGCAGCCAAGCCGCGGGCGGTACGCAGTATTTT

V gene: TRBV5-5
D gene: TRBD1
clone size: -
J gene: TRBJ1-1
CDR3 protein: CASSIQGARGAFF
CDR3 DNA: TGTGCCAGCAGCATACAGGGGGCGCGGGGGGCTTTCTTT

V gene: TRBV7-9
D gene: -
clone size: -
J gene: TRBJ2-7
CDR3 protein: CASSTRQKSYEQYF
CDR3 DNA: TGTGCCAGCAGCACTCGACAGAAGTCCTACGAGCAGTACTTC

V gene: TRBV4-1
D gene: -
clone size: few
J gene: TRBJ2-7
CDR3 protein: CASSPTPDISYEQYF
CDR3 DNA: TGCGCCAGCAGCCCAACACCGGACATCTCCTACGAGCAGTACTTC

V gene: TRBV5-4
D gene: TRBD1
clone size: -
J gene: TRBJ2-7
CDR3 protein: CASNHRGKGYEQYF
CDR3 DNA: TGTGCCAGCAACCACAGGGGAAAGGGCTACGAGCAGTACTTC

V gene: TRBV7-9
D gene: -
clone size: -
J gene: TRBJ2-2
CDR3 protein: CASSLLADGELFF
CDR3 DNA: TGTGCCAGCAGCTTACTCGCGGACGGGGAGCTGTTTTTT

V gene: TRBV9
D gene: -
clone size: -
J gene: TRBJ2-1
CDR3 protein: CASSQSREQFF
CDR3 DNA: TGTGCCAGCAGCCAAAGTAGGGAGCAGTTCTTC

V gene: TRBV7-2
D gene: -
clone size: -
J gene: TRBJ2-7
CDR3 protein: CASSLGGGEAYEQYF
CDR3 DNA: TGTGCCAGCAGCTTAGGGGGCGGCGAAGCCTACGAGCAGTACTTC

V gene: TRBV9
D gene: -
clone size: -
J gene: TRBJ2-6
CDR3 protein: CASSDSLPSGANVLTF
CDR3 DNA: TGTGCCAGCAGCGACAGCCTCCCCTCTGGGGCCAACGTCCTGACTTTC

V gene: TRBV6-6
D gene: -
clone size: -
J gene: TRBJ1-5
CDR3 protein: CASSTGKAPQHF
CDR3 DNA: TGTGCCAGCAGCACAGGGAAGGCGCCCCAGCATTTT

V gene: TRBV5-4
D gene: -
clone size: -
J gene: TRBJ1-1
CDR3 protein: CASSLAVSGNTEAFF
CDR3 DNA: TGTGCCAGCAGCTTGGCCGTTTCGGGGAACACTGAAGCTTTCTTT

V gene: TRBV10-3
D gene: -
clone size: -
J gene: TRBJ2-7
CDR3 protein: CAISVVGVNTLYEQYF
CDR3 DNA: TGTGCCATCAGTGTTGTGGGGGTAAACACTCTCTACGAGCAGTACTTC

V gene: TRBV7-3
D gene: TRBD1
clone size: -
J gene: TRBJ2-7
CDR3 protein: CASSPHPGQGAGEQYF
CDR3 DNA: TGTGCCAGCAGCCCGCACCCGGGACAGGGGGCCGGGGAGCAGTACTTC

V gene: TRBV12-5
D gene: -
clone size: -
J gene: TRBJ2-3
CDR3 protein: CASGLSIGVGDTQYF
CDR3 DNA: TGTGCTAGTGGTTTGTCTATAGGGGTGGGAGATACGCAGTATTTT

V gene: TRBV7-9
D gene: TRBD2
clone size: -
J gene: TRBJ2-1
CDR3 protein: CASSIRTSGYEQFF
CDR3 DNA: TGTGCCAGCAGCATCCGGACTAGCGGCTATGAGCAGTTCTTC

V gene: TRBV5-1
D gene: -
clone size: few
J gene: TRBJ1-4
CDR3 protein: CASSLSSPATNEKLFF
CDR3 DNA: TGCGCCAGCAGCTTATCCAGCCCAGCAACTAATGAAAAACTGTTTTTT

V gene: TRBV5-1
D gene: -
clone size: -
J gene: TRBJ2-6
CDR3 protein: CASSLAAGGANVLTF
CDR3 DNA: TGCGCCAGCAGCTTGGCCGCGGGGGGGGCCAACGTCCTGACTTTC